These T cell receptor beta chains were read from a single sample in a study of T cell clonotyping in hematopoietic cell transplantation. Some clones are missing from TCRdb's copy, which holds only in-frame ones; the method was immunoSEQ multiplex PCR. The sample includes around 5,900 clones, approximately 68% of them seen just once. The sequenced sample was PBMCs, obtained 180 days after allogeneic stem cell transplant. All receptors derive from a male patient between 50 and 60 years old who had an allogeneic stem cell transplant from an unrelated donor, so the T cells may come from the graft donor. Some clones in this sample may be carry-over from other donors' samples. CDR3s include the opening cysteine and the closing phenylalanine or tryptophan. The D gene is left open where the match is weak. Clone size, where shown, is once, few, many, or a class for clones that have expanded.

V gene: TRBV4-3
CDR3 length: 16
D gene: TRBD1
J gene: TRBJ2-7
clone size: once
CDR3 DNA: TGCGCCAGCAGCTTCTCCGGGACAGGGGAAAGGTACGAGCAGTACTTC
CDR3 protein: CASSFSGTGERYEQYF

V gene: TRBV9
CDR3 length: 21
D gene: TRBD1
J gene: TRBJ2-2
clone size: NA
CDR3 DNA: TGTGCCAGCAGCGTAGCCCCGGGACAGGGGCCCAACCTAGGGAACACCGGGGAGCTGTTTTTT
CDR3 protein: CASSVAPGQGPNLGNTGELFF

V gene: TRBV5-1
CDR3 length: 13
D gene: NA
J gene: TRBJ2-3
clone size: NA
CDR3 DNA: TGCGCCAGCAAAGTGGGGAGCACAGATACGCAGTATTTT
CDR3 protein: CASKVGSTDTQYF

V gene: TRBV5-6
CDR3 length: 17
D gene: TRBD1
J gene: TRBJ1-2
clone size: few
CDR3 DNA: TGTGCCAGCAGCGTGGGACAGGGGACCCTTTTTAACTATGGCTACACCTTC
CDR3 protein: CASSVGQGTLFNYGYTF

V gene: TRBV7-2
CDR3 length: 18
D gene: TRBD1
J gene: TRBJ1-6
clone size: few
CDR3 DNA: TGTGCCAGCAGCTTAGTTGGGACAGGGACCCAGTATAATTCACCCCTCCACTTT
CDR3 protein: CASSLVGTGTQYNSPLHF

V gene: TRBV5-1
CDR3 length: 14
D gene: TRBD1
J gene: TRBJ2-7
clone size: NA
CDR3 DNA: TGCGCCAGCAGCTACGGGACAGGGGGCGGCGAGCAGTACTTC
CDR3 protein: CASSYGTGGGEQYF

V gene: TRBV2
CDR3 length: 15
D gene: NA
J gene: TRBJ1-3
clone size: medium-sized
CDR3 DNA: TGTGCCAGCACCGAATCCGGGGCCATGGGAAACACCATATATTTT
CDR3 protein: CASTESGAMGNTIYF

V gene: TRBV18
CDR3 length: 14
D gene: NA
J gene: TRBJ1-1
clone size: few
CDR3 DNA: TGTGCCAGCTCCCCCGGTCAGGGGAACACTGAAGCTTTCTTT
CDR3 protein: CASSPGQGNTEAFF

V gene: TRBV5-6
CDR3 length: 16
D gene: TRBD2
J gene: TRBJ2-1
clone size: NA
CDR3 DNA: TGTGCCAGCAGCTTAGGGCTCGCGGGAGACTACAATGAGCAGTTCTTC
CDR3 protein: CASSLGLAGDYNEQFF

V gene: TRBV6-5
CDR3 length: 13
D gene: TRBD1
J gene: TRBJ1-2
clone size: NA
CDR3 DNA: TGTGCCAGCAGTTACTCCGGACAGGATGGCTACACCTTC
CDR3 protein: CASSYSGQDGYTF

V gene: TRBV27
CDR3 length: 13
D gene: TRBD1
J gene: TRBJ2-1
clone size: medium-sized
CDR3 DNA: TGTGCCAGCAGTTTAAATGACAGGGCCTATATGTTCTTC
CDR3 protein: CASSLNDRAYMFF

V gene: TRBV18
CDR3 length: 13
D gene: TRBD1
J gene: TRBJ1-2
clone size: medium-sized
CDR3 DNA: TGTGCCAGCTCAAGGGAGACAGGGGATGGCTACACCTTC
CDR3 protein: CASSRETGDGYTF

V gene: TRBV5-1
CDR3 length: 13
D gene: NA
J gene: TRBJ1-1
clone size: NA
CDR3 DNA: TGCGCCAGCAGCCCGGAGGTCTACACTGAAGCTTTCTTT
CDR3 protein: CASSPEVYTEAFF

V gene: TRBV7-2
CDR3 length: 14
D gene: TRBD1
J gene: TRBJ1-1
clone size: NA
CDR3 DNA: TGTGCCAGCAGCTTCGACAGGGTCCCAACTGAAGCTTTCTTT
CDR3 protein: CASSFDRVPTEAFF

V gene: TRBV28
CDR3 length: 16
D gene: TRBD1
J gene: TRBJ1-1
clone size: large
CDR3 DNA: TGTGCCAGCAGGGAGACCTCAGACAGGGCGAACACTGAAGCTTTCTTT
CDR3 protein: CASRETSDRANTEAFF

V gene: TRBV6-5
CDR3 length: 12
D gene: TRBD1
J gene: TRBJ1-2
clone size: medium-sized
CDR3 DNA: TGTGCCAGCACAAGGACAGGGGAAGGCTACACCTTC
CDR3 protein: CASTRTGEGYTF

V gene: TRBV19
CDR3 length: 14
D gene: TRBD1
J gene: TRBJ2-3
clone size: NA
CDR3 DNA: TGTGCCAGTAGTGCTCAGGGGGCAGGAGATACGCAGTATTTT
CDR3 protein: CASSAQGAGDTQYF

V gene: TRBV27
CDR3 length: 13
D gene: NA
J gene: TRBJ2-7
clone size: few
CDR3 DNA: TGTGCCAGCAGTTTTTCAGCTACCTACGAGCAGTACTTC
CDR3 protein: CASSFSATYEQYF

V gene: TRBV30
CDR3 length: 14
D gene: TRBD1
J gene: TRBJ1-6
clone size: NA
CDR3 DNA: TGTGCCTGGACTCAGGACAGGGGGGTGTTGCCCCTCCACTTT
CDR3 protein: CAWTQDRGVLPLHF

V gene: TRBV6-1
CDR3 length: 11
D gene: TRBD1
J gene: TRBJ1-2
clone size: once
CDR3 DNA: TGTGCCAGCAGTGAAGGGGACAGGGGTACCTTC
CDR3 protein: CASSEGDRGTF

V gene: TRBV13
CDR3 length: 16
D gene: NA
J gene: TRBJ2-6
clone size: once
CDR3 DNA: TGTGCCAGCAGATTTCGAGGCGGAACTGGGGCCAACGTCCTGACTTTC
CDR3 protein: CASRFRGGTGANVLTF

V gene: TRBV29-1
CDR3 length: 15
D gene: NA
J gene: TRBJ2-3
clone size: NA
CDR3 DNA: TGCAGCGTTCTAGGTGGAACCGCCGGCACAGATACGCAGTATTTT
CDR3 protein: CSVLGGTAGTDTQYF

V gene: TRBV2
CDR3 length: 15
D gene: TRBD1
J gene: TRBJ1-2
clone size: NA
CDR3 DNA: TGTGCCAGCAGTGAACCGGACAGGTCCAACTATGGCTACACCTTC
CDR3 protein: CASSEPDRSNYGYTF

V gene: TRBV19
CDR3 length: 14
D gene: NA
J gene: TRBJ1-2
clone size: NA
CDR3 DNA: TGTGCCAGTAGTATTGCCGGAGGGCACTATGGCTACACCTTC
CDR3 protein: CASSIAGGHYGYTF

V gene: TRBV2
CDR3 length: 16
D gene: NA
J gene: TRBJ1-1
clone size: NA
CDR3 DNA: TGTGCCAGTTGTAAGGACAGCCGATGGGTGAACACTGAAGCTTTCTTT
CDR3 protein: CASCKDSRWVNTEAFF

V gene: TRBV9
CDR3 length: 16
D gene: TRBD2
J gene: TRBJ2-1
clone size: NA
CDR3 DNA: TGTGCCAGCAGCCCTCTTGGACTAGCGGGAGTCGGTGAGCAGTTCTTC
CDR3 protein: CASSPLGLAGVGEQFF

V gene: TRBV28
CDR3 length: 15
D gene: TRBD1
J gene: TRBJ1-1
clone size: NA
CDR3 DNA: TGTGCCAGCAGGGGAGCAGGGGGCGCGAACACTGAAGCTTTCTTT
CDR3 protein: CASRGAGGANTEAFF

V gene: TRBV25-1
CDR3 length: 15
D gene: NA
J gene: TRBJ1-6
clone size: NA
CDR3 DNA: TGTGCCAGCAGTGAAAGACGGGGGTATAATTCACCCCTCCACTTT
CDR3 protein: CASSERRGYNSPLHF

V gene: TRBV30
CDR3 length: 12
D gene: NA
J gene: TRBJ2-7
clone size: NA
CDR3 DNA: TGTGCCTGGAGCCCGATGCGGAGCGAGCAGTACTTC
CDR3 protein: CAWSPMRSEQYF

V gene: TRBV6-5
CDR3 length: 13
D gene: NA
J gene: TRBJ1-2
clone size: NA
CDR3 DNA: TGTGCCAGCAGTGTCCAGGGGAGGAATGGCTACACCTTC
CDR3 protein: CASSVQGRNGYTF

V gene: TRBV5-4
CDR3 length: 15
D gene: NA
J gene: TRBJ2-5
clone size: NA
CDR3 DNA: TGTGCCAGCAGCTCGGAGCCGGGGGGCCTGGAGACCCAGTACTTC
CDR3 protein: CASSSEPGGLETQYF

V gene: TRBV11-2
CDR3 length: 14
D gene: NA
J gene: TRBJ2-2
clone size: NA
CDR3 DNA: TGTGCCAGCAGCTTAGCCCTGAACACCGGGGAGCTGTTTTTT
CDR3 protein: CASSLALNTGELFF

V gene: TRBV6-5
CDR3 length: 14
D gene: TRBD1
J gene: TRBJ1-2
clone size: NA
CDR3 DNA: TGTGCCAGCAGTTCCCAGGGGGCTGGCTATGGCTACACCTTC
CDR3 protein: CASSSQGAGYGYTF

V gene: TRBV19
CDR3 length: 13
D gene: TRBD1
J gene: TRBJ1-2
clone size: NA
CDR3 DNA: TGTGCCAGTAGCGACAGGGAAAACTATGGCTACACCTTC
CDR3 protein: CASSDRENYGYTF

V gene: TRBV9
CDR3 length: 12
D gene: NA
J gene: TRBJ2-7
clone size: NA
CDR3 DNA: TGTGCCAGCAGCGATGGACGGGGAGAGCAGTACTTC
CDR3 protein: CASSDGRGEQYF

V gene: TRBV11-2
CDR3 length: 13
D gene: NA
J gene: TRBJ1-2
clone size: NA
CDR3 DNA: TGTGCCAGCAGCTTAGGACGGGTCTATGGCTACACCTTC
CDR3 protein: CASSLGRVYGYTF

V gene: TRBV13
CDR3 length: 16
D gene: TRBD1
J gene: TRBJ1-2
clone size: NA
CDR3 DNA: TGTGCCAGCAGTTCCACCCAGACAGGGGGAGACTATGGCTACACCTTC
CDR3 protein: CASSSTQTGGDYGYTF

V gene: TRBV5-4
CDR3 length: 11
D gene: NA
J gene: TRBJ1-1
clone size: NA
CDR3 DNA: TGTGCCAGCAGCTTAAACACTGAAGCTTTCTTT
CDR3 protein: CASSLNTEAFF

V gene: TRBV7-6
CDR3 length: 15
D gene: NA
J gene: TRBJ1-2
clone size: NA
CDR3 DNA: TGTGCCAGCAGCCCAAGGGGGGGGCTAGACTATGGCTACACCTTC
CDR3 protein: CASSPRGGLDYGYTF

V gene: TRBV6-1
CDR3 length: 13
D gene: NA
J gene: TRBJ2-2
clone size: NA
CDR3 DNA: TGTGCCAGCACCAGGGCGAACACCGGGGAGCTGTTTTTT
CDR3 protein: CASTRANTGELFF

V gene: TRBV4-1
CDR3 length: 16
D gene: NA
J gene: TRBJ2-6
clone size: NA
CDR3 DNA: TGCGCCAGCAGCCCACTGGGGGCGGGCGGGGCCAACGTCCTGACTTTC
CDR3 protein: CASSPLGAGGANVLTF

V gene: TRBV30
CDR3 length: 15
D gene: TRBD1
J gene: TRBJ2-7
clone size: NA
CDR3 DNA: TGTGCCTGGAGTTCGGGGACAGGGAAAAGGTACGAGCAGTACTTC
CDR3 protein: CAWSSGTGKRYEQYF

V gene: TRBV19
CDR3 length: 15
D gene: TRBD1
J gene: TRBJ1-5
clone size: once
CDR3 DNA: TGTGCCAGTAGTCCACAGGGGTCTAGCAATCAGCCCCAGCATTTT
CDR3 protein: CASSPQGSSNQPQHF

V gene: TRBV5-8
CDR3 length: 15
D gene: NA
J gene: TRBJ2-1
clone size: NA
CDR3 DNA: TGTGCCAGCAGCTTGGGGGGGCAGGGTTGGAATGAGCAGTTCTTC
CDR3 protein: CASSLGGQGWNEQFF

V gene: TRBV19
CDR3 length: 18
D gene: NA
J gene: TRBJ2-6
clone size: medium-sized
CDR3 DNA: TGTGCCAGTAGTACGACACAAGTGGGGTACTCTGGGGCCAACGTCCTGACTTTC
CDR3 protein: CASSTTQVGYSGANVLTF

V gene: TRBV27
CDR3 length: 13
D gene: NA
J gene: TRBJ1-2
clone size: few
CDR3 DNA: TGTGCCAGCAGAAGAGCGGGGGGCAATGGCTACACCTTC
CDR3 protein: CASRRAGGNGYTF

V gene: TRBV19
CDR3 length: 14
D gene: TRBD1
J gene: TRBJ2-5
clone size: NA
CDR3 DNA: TGTGCCAGTAGTATCGGGGGACAGGGGAAGACCCAGTACTTC
CDR3 protein: CASSIGGQGKTQYF

V gene: TRBV4-2
CDR3 length: 14
D gene: TRBD1
J gene: TRBJ1-2
clone size: NA
CDR3 DNA: TGTGCCAGCAGCCACACGACAGGGAACTATGGCTACACCTTC
CDR3 protein: CASSHTTGNYGYTF

V gene: TRBV5-6
CDR3 length: 16
D gene: TRBD1
J gene: TRBJ1-1
clone size: NA
CDR3 DNA: TGTGCCAGCAGCTTGCAGGGGGGGATCAGATCGGATGAAGCTTTCTTT
CDR3 protein: CASSLQGGIRSDEAFF

V gene: TRBV28
CDR3 length: 13
D gene: TRBD1
J gene: TRBJ2-7
clone size: NA
CDR3 DNA: TGTGCCAGCCGAAGACAGGGATCCCTAGAGCAGTACTTC
CDR3 protein: CASRRQGSLEQYF

V gene: TRBV10-3
CDR3 length: 12
D gene: NA
J gene: TRBJ1-2
clone size: medium-sized
CDR3 DNA: TGTGCCATCAGTGATCCGGGGGATGGCTACACCTTC
CDR3 protein: CAISDPGDGYTF

V gene: TRBV30
CDR3 length: 12
D gene: NA
J gene: TRBJ2-3
clone size: NA
CDR3 DNA: TGTGCCTGGAGTCTGTCATCAGATACGCAGTATTTT
CDR3 protein: CAWSLSSDTQYF

V gene: TRBV27
CDR3 length: 14
D gene: NA
J gene: TRBJ1-1
clone size: NA
CDR3 DNA: TGTGCCAGCAGTTACTCTCCCCAGGGCTCTGAAGCTTTCTTT
CDR3 protein: CASSYSPQGSEAFF

V gene: TRBV30
CDR3 length: 15
D gene: NA
J gene: TRBJ1-1
clone size: NA
CDR3 DNA: TGTGCCTGGAGTTTTGACTCTGGAGTGAACACTGAAGCTTTCTTT
CDR3 protein: CAWSFDSGVNTEAFF